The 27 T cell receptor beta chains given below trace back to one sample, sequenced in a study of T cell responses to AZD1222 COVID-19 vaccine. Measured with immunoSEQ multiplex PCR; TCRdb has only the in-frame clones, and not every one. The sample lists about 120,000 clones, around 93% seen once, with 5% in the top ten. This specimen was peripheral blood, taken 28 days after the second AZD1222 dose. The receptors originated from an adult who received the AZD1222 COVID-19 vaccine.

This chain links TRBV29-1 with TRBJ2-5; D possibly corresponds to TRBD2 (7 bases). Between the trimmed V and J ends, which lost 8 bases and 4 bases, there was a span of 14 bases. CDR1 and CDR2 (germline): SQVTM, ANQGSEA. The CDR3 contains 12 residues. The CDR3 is CSNTGRGETQYF. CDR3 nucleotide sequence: TGCAGCAATACAGGGAGGGGAGAGACCCAGTACTTC.

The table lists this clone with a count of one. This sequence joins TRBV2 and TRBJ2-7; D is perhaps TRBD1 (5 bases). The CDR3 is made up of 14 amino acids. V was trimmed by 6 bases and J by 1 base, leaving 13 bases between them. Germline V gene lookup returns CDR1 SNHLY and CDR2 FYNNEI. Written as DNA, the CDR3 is TGTGCCAGCAGAAAACGCAGGGATTCCTACGAGCAGTACTTC. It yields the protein CASRKRRDSYEQYF.

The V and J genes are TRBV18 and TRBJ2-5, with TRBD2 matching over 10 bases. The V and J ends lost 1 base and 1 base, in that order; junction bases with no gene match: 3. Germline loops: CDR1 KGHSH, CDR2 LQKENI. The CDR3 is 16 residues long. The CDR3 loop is CASSPLGLAAQETQYF. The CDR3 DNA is TGTGCCAGCTCACCACTCGGACTAGCGGCCCAAGAGACCCAGTACTTC. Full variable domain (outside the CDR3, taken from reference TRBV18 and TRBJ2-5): NAGVMQNPRHLVRRRGQEARLRCSPMKGHSHVYWYRQLPEEGLKFMVYLQKENIIDESGMPKERFSAEFPKEGPSILRIQQVVRGDSAAYFCASSPLGLAAQETQYFGPGTRLLVL.

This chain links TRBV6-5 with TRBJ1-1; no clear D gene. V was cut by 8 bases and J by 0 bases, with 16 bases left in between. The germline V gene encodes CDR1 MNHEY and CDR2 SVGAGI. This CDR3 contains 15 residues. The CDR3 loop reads CASYPWREMNTEAFF. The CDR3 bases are TGTGCCAGCTACCCTTGGAGGGAAATGAACACTGAAGCTTTCTTT.

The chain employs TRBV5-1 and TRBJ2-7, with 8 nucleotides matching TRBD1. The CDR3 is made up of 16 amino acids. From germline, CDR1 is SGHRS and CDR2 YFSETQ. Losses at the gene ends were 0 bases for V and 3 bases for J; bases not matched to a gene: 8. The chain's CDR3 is CASSLVGGRGLYEQYF. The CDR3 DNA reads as TGCGCCAGCAGCTTGGTCGGTGGCAGGGGGCTCTACGAGCAGTACTTC.

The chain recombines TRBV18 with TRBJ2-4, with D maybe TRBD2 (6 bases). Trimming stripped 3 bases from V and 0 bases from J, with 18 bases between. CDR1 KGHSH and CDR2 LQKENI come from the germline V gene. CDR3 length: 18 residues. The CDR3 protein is CASSPLRSGELAKNIQYF. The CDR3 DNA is TGTGCCAGCTCACCTCTTCGTTCGGGGGAACTAGCCAAAAACATTCAGTACTTC.

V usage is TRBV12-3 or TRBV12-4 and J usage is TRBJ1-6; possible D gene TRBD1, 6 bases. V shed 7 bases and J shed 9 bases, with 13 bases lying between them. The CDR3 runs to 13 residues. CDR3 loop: CASKLDRGSPLHF. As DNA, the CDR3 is TGTGCCAGCAAATTGGACAGAGGTTCACCCCTCCACTTT.

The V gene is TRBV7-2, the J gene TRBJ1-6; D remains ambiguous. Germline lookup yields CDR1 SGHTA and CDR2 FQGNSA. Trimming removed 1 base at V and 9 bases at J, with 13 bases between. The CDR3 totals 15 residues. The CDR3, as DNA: TGTGCCAGCAGCTTAGAGGCAGCTAGAGGTTCACCCCTCCACTTT. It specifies CASSLEAARGSPLHF.

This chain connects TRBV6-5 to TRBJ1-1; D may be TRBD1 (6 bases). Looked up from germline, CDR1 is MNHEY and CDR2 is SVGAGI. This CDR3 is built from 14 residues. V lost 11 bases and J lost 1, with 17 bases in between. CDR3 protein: CARLVLGQNTEAFF. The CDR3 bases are TGTGCCCGTTTGGTTTTGGGACAGAACACTGAAGCTTTCTTT.

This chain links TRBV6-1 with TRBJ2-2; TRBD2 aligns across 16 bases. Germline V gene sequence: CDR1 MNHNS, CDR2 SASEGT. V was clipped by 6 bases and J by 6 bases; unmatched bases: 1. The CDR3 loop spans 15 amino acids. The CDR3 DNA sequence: TGTGCCAGCAGGGGGACTAGCGGGAGGGCCGGGGAGCTGTTTTTT. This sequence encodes CASRGTSGRAGELFF.

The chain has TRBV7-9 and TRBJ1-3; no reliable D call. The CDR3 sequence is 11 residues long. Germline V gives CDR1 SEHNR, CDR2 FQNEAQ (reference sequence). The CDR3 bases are TGTGGCTGGGATTCCGGAAACACCATATATTTT. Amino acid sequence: CGWDSGNTIYF.

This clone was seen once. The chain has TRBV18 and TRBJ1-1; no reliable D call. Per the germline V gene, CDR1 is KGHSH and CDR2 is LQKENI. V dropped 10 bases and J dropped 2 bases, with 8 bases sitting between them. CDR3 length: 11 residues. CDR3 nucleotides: TGTGCCACCCAAGGTAACACTGAAGCTTTCTTT. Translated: CATQGNTEAFF.

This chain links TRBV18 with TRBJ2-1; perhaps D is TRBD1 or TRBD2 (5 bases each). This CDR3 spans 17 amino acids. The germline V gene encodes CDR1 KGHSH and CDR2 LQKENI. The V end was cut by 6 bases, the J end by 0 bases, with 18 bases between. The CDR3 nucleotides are TGTGCCAGCTCCGCCCTTGGTGGGGGTCGCTCCTACAATGAGCAGTTCTTC. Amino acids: CASSALGGGRSYNEQFF.

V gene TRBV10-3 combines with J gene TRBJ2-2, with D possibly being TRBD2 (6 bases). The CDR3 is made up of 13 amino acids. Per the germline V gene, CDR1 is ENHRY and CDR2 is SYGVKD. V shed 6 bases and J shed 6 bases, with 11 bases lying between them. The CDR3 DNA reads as TGTGCCATCAGCGGCAGGGAGGCCGGGGAGCTGTTTTTT. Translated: CAISGREAGELFF.

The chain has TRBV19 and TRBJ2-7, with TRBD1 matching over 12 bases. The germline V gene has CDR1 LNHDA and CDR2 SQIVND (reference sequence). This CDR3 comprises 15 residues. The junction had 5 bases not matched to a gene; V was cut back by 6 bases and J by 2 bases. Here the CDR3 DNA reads TGTGCCAGTAGCGAAGGGACAGGGGGCACCTACGAGCAGTACTTC. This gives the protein CASSEGTGGTYEQYF.

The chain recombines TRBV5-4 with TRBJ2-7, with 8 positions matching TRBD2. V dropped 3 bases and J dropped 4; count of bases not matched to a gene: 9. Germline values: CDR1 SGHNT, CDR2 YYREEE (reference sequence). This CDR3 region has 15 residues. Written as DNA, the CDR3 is TGTGCCAGCAGCTCAGCTTCCGGCGGGAGGTACGAGCAGTACTTC. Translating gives CASSSASGGRYEQYF.

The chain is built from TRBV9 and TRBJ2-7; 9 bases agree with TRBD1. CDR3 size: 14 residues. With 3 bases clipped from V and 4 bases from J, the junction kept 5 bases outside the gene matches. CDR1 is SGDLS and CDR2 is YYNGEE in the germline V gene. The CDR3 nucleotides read TGTGCCAGCAGCGGGGGACAGGGCCGGTACGAGCAGTACTTC. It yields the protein CASSGGQGRYEQYF.

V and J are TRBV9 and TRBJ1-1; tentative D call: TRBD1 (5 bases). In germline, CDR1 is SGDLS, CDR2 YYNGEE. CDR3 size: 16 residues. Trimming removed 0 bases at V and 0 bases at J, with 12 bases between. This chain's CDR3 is CASSVVGGSMNTEAFF. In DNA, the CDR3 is TGTGCCAGCAGCGTAGTGGGGGGGAGCATGAACACTGAAGCTTTCTTT.

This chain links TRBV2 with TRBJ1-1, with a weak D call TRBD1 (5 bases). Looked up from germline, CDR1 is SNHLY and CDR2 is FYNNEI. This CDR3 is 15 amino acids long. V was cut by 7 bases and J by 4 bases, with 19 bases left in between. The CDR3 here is CASIQVGGSVTEAFF. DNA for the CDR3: TGTGCCAGCATCCAAGTCGGGGGATCAGTCACTGAAGCTTTCTTT.

The CDR3 spells CASSQGGQPGEKLFF. Here the CDR3 DNA reads TGCGCCAGCAGCCAAGGGGGACAGCCCGGTGAAAAACTGTTTTTT. J is TRBJ1-4 and V is TRBV4-3; 7 positions agree with TRBD1. CDR3 length: 15 amino acids. The J segment lost 7 bases and the V segment lost 1 base, leaving 6 bases of the junction unmatched. Per germline, CDR1 LGHNA and CDR2 YSLEER.

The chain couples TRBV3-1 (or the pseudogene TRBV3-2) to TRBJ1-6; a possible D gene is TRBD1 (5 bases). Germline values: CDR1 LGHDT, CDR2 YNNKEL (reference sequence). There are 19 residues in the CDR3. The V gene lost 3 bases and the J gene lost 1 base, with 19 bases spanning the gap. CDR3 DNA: TGTGCCAGCAGCCACCGGCAGGGTTTGGTTGGTTCCTATAATTCACCCCTCCACTTT. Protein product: CASSHRQGLVGSYNSPLHF.

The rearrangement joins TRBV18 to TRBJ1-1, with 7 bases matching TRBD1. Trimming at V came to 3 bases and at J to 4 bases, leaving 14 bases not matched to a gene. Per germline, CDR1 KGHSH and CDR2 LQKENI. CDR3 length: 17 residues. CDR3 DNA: TGTGCCAGCTCACCCCGGGGTGACAGGGTCCTCGGCACTGAAGCTTTCTTT. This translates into CASSPRGDRVLGTEAFF.

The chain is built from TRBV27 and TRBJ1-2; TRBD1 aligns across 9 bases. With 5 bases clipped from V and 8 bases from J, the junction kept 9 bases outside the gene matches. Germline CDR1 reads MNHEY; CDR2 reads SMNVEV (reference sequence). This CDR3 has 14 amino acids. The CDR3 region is CASSLDRGFTGYTF. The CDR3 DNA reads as TGTGCCAGCAGTCTGGACAGGGGTTTCACGGGCTACACCTTC.

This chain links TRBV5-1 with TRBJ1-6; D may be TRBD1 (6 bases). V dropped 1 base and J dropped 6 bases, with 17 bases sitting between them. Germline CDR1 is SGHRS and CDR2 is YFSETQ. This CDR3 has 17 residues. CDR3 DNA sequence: TGCGCCAGCAGCTTGTTAGGGGGGGGCGCAGGTAATTCACCCCTCCACTTT. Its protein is CASSLLGGGAGNSPLHF.

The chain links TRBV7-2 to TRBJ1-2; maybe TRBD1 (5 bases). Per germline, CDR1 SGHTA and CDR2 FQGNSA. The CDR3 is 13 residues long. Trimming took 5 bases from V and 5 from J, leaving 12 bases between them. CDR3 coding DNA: TGTGCCAGCAGCCCTGGGACTGATTATGGCTACACCTTC. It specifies CASSPGTDYGYTF.

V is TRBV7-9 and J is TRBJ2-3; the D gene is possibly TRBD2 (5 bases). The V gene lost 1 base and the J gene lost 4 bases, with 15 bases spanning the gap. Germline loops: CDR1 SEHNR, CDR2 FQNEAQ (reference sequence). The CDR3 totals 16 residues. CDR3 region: CASSLVMGGRSDTQYF. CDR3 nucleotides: TGTGCCAGCAGCTTAGTCATGGGCGGGCGATCAGATACGCAGTATTTT.

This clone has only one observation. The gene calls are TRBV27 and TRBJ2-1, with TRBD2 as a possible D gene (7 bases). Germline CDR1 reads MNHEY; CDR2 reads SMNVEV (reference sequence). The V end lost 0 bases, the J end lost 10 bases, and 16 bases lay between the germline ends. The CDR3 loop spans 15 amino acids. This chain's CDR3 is CASSLSRGAPREQFF. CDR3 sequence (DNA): TGTGCCAGCAGTTTATCTCGGGGGGCTCCCAGGGAGCAGTTCTTC.